The rows below give T cell receptor beta chains drawn from one sample of a study of shared clonotypes between healthy human individuals. The assay was immunoSEQ multiplex PCR, and TCRdb's table has in-frame clones only and misses some. The table lists fewer than 850,000 clones, about nine tenths of them singletons. Sample: memory CD8+ T cells from PBMCs. The receptors derive from a man between 18 and 29 years old in good health. Some clones in this sample may be carry-over from other donors' samples. Both conserved end residues are part of each CDR3. Fields, in order: J gene, D gene, V gene, clone size, CDR3 protein, CDR3 DNA. A D gene is named only where the DNA matches it firmly. Clone size is stated in some rows and not others, as once, few, many or a class when expanded.

J gene: TRBJ1-6; D gene: TRBD1; V gene: TRBV27; clone size: NA; CDR3 protein: CASRETGLYSPLHF; CDR3 DNA: TGTGCCAGCAGGGAGACAGGGCTGTACTCACCCCTCCACTTT
J gene: TRBJ2-1; D gene: NA; V gene: TRBV27; clone size: NA; CDR3 protein: CASSFIHVEGAGRNEQFF; CDR3 DNA: TGTGCCAGCAGTTTCATCCACGTGGAGGGGGCCGGTCGCAATGAGCAGTTCTTC
J gene: TRBJ2-1; D gene: NA; V gene: TRBV19; clone size: NA; CDR3 protein: CASSTTTAGPYSYNEQFF; CDR3 DNA: TGTGCCAGTAGTACCACTACTGCGGGGCCTTACTCCTACAATGAGCAGTTCTTC
J gene: TRBJ2-2; D gene: NA; V gene: TRBV18; clone size: NA; CDR3 protein: CASSPFKGGLNTGELFF; CDR3 DNA: TGTGCCAGCTCACCCTTTAAGGGGGGTCTCAACACCGGGGAGCTGTTTTTT
J gene: TRBJ2-4; D gene: TRBD2; V gene: TRBV7-9; clone size: NA; CDR3 protein: CASSTGLARLRNIQYF; CDR3 DNA: TGTGCCAGCAGCACCGGACTAGCGCGGTTGAGAAACATTCAGTACTTC
J gene: TRBJ1-2; D gene: NA; V gene: TRBV14; clone size: NA; CDR3 protein: CASSHLDPGYTF; CDR3 DNA: TGTGCCAGCAGCCACCTCGACCCGGGCTACACCTTC
J gene: TRBJ2-7; D gene: NA; V gene: TRBV9; clone size: NA; CDR3 protein: CASSPLTGLMGAQYF; CDR3 DNA: TGTGCCAGCAGCCCATTGACAGGCCTCATGGGGGCGCAGTACTTC
J gene: TRBJ2-2; D gene: NA; V gene: TRBV4-1; clone size: NA; CDR3 protein: CASSRTDRGGSRANTGELFF; CDR3 DNA: TGCGCCAGCAGCCGGACAGACAGGGGCGGGAGTCGGGCGAACACCGGGGAGCTGTTTTTT
J gene: TRBJ2-3; D gene: NA; V gene: TRBV7-2; clone size: NA; CDR3 protein: CASSLVPSVSDTQYF; CDR3 DNA: TGTGCCAGCAGCTTAGTGCCTAGCGTGTCAGATACGCAGTATTTT
J gene: TRBJ2-3; D gene: TRBD1; V gene: TRBV6-6; clone size: NA; CDR3 protein: CASRLTGTGNTDTQYF; CDR3 DNA: TGTGCCAGCAGACTAACCGGGACAGGGAACACAGATACGCAGTATTTT
J gene: TRBJ2-3; D gene: TRBD1; V gene: TRBV5-6; clone size: NA; CDR3 protein: CASSLGGDRAGNTQYF; CDR3 DNA: TGTGCCAGCAGCTTGGGTGGGGACAGGGCAGGGAATACGCAGTATTTT
J gene: TRBJ1-4; D gene: NA; V gene: TRBV9; clone size: NA; CDR3 protein: CASSAQGSTNEKLFF; CDR3 DNA: TGTGCCAGCAGCGCACAGGGATCGACTAATGAAAAACTGTTTTTT
J gene: TRBJ1-2; D gene: NA; V gene: TRBV7-9; clone size: NA; CDR3 protein: CASSFGPDLLGGYTF; CDR3 DNA: TGTGCCAGCAGCTTTGGACCGGATCTCCTTGGAGGCTACACCTTC
J gene: TRBJ2-1; D gene: TRBD2; V gene: TRBV11-1; clone size: NA; CDR3 protein: CASNPGTSGRVNEQFF; CDR3 DNA: TGTGCCAGCAACCCCGGGACTAGCGGGAGAGTTAATGAGCAGTTCTTC
J gene: TRBJ2-7; D gene: NA; V gene: TRBV11-2; clone size: NA; CDR3 protein: CASSLDPLHEQYF; CDR3 DNA: TGTGCCAGCAGCTTAGATCCCCTCCACGAGCAGTACTTC
J gene: TRBJ2-7; D gene: NA; V gene: TRBV14; clone size: NA; CDR3 protein: CASSQPRRGIYEQYF; CDR3 DNA: TGTGCCAGCAGCCAACCCCGGAGGGGTATCTACGAGCAGTACTTC
J gene: TRBJ2-2; D gene: TRBD2; V gene: TRBV27; clone size: once; CDR3 protein: CASSLKTSENTGELFF; CDR3 DNA: TGTGCCAGCAGTCTTAAGACTAGCGAGAACACCGGGGAGCTGTTTTTT
J gene: TRBJ2-7; D gene: NA; V gene: TRBV28; clone size: many; CDR3 protein: CATHVDYEQYF; CDR3 DNA: TGTGCCACCCATGTTGACTACGAGCAGTACTTC
J gene: TRBJ2-1; D gene: TRBD2; V gene: TRBV4-2; clone size: once; CDR3 protein: CASSQDRSGGSDEQFF; CDR3 DNA: TGTGCCAGCAGCCAAGATCGGTCGGGGGGAAGTGATGAGCAGTTCTTC
J gene: TRBJ1-3; D gene: TRBD1; V gene: TRBV5-4; clone size: NA; CDR3 protein: CASSSGQEPTIYF; CDR3 DNA: TGTGCCAGCAGCTCGGGACAGGAACCCACCATATATTTT
J gene: TRBJ1-2; D gene: NA; V gene: TRBV7-9; clone size: NA; CDR3 protein: CASSFGDSGGYTF; CDR3 DNA: TGTGCCAGCAGCTTTGGGGATAGTGGAGGCTATACCTTC
J gene: TRBJ2-5; D gene: NA; V gene: TRBV30; clone size: once; CDR3 protein: CAWRPTWETQYF; CDR3 DNA: TGTGCCTGGAGGCCTACGTGGGAGACCCAGTACTTC
J gene: TRBJ1-1; D gene: NA; V gene: TRBV2; clone size: NA; CDR3 protein: CASSDQGMTEAFF; CDR3 DNA: TGTGCCAGCAGTGATCAGGGAATGACTGAAGCTTTCTTT
J gene: TRBJ2-7; D gene: NA; V gene: TRBV29-1; clone size: NA; CDR3 protein: CSVAGRNPYEQYF; CDR3 DNA: TGCAGCGTTGCGGGACGGAACCCCTACGAGCAGTACTTC
J gene: TRBJ2-5; D gene: NA; V gene: TRBV27; clone size: NA; CDR3 protein: CASSRLSEGPSGTQYF; CDR3 DNA: TGTGCCAGCAGCCGACTATCCGAGGGACCTTCTGGGACCCAGTACTTC
J gene: TRBJ1-1; D gene: NA; V gene: TRBV7-6; clone size: few; CDR3 protein: CASSYAGRMNTEAFF; CDR3 DNA: TGTGCCAGCAGCTATGCGGGACGAATGAACACTGAAGCTTTCTTT
J gene: TRBJ2-7; D gene: NA; V gene: TRBV7-9; clone size: NA; CDR3 protein: CASSLIGSFPYEQYF; CDR3 DNA: TGTGCCAGCAGCTTAATCGGGAGTTTCCCCTACGAGCAGTACTTC
J gene: TRBJ1-2; D gene: TRBD1; V gene: TRBV4-2; clone size: NA; CDR3 protein: CASSHAGTGVGYGYTF; CDR3 DNA: TGTGCCAGCAGCCACGCCGGGACAGGGGTTGGCTATGGCTACACCTTC
J gene: TRBJ1-1; D gene: NA; V gene: TRBV7-9; clone size: once; CDR3 protein: CASSLAGVLVTEAFF; CDR3 DNA: TGTGCCAGCAGCTTAGCGGGGGTTCTGGTAACTGAAGCTTTCTTT
J gene: TRBJ2-3; D gene: TRBD2; V gene: TRBV5-4; clone size: NA; CDR3 protein: CASSTSGRATDTQYF; CDR3 DNA: TGTGCCAGCAGCACGAGCGGGAGGGCCACAGATACGCAGTATTTT
J gene: TRBJ1-4; D gene: TRBD1; V gene: TRBV29-1; clone size: many; CDR3 protein: CSVASTGRREKLFF; CDR3 DNA: TGCAGCGTCGCATCGACAGGGAGGCGGGAAAAACTGTTTTTT
J gene: TRBJ2-7; D gene: NA; V gene: TRBV27; clone size: NA; CDR3 protein: CASSFGLAGSYEQYF; CDR3 DNA: TGTGCCAGCAGTTTCGGACTTGCGGGGAGCTACGAGCAGTACTTC
J gene: TRBJ2-1; D gene: NA; V gene: TRBV7-3; clone size: NA; CDR3 protein: CASSFFPATNEQFF; CDR3 DNA: TGTGCCAGCAGCTTTTTTCCAGCGACGAATGAGCAGTTCTTC
J gene: TRBJ2-2; D gene: TRBD2; V gene: TRBV28; clone size: once; CDR3 protein: CASSRRQIGTSGITGELFF; CDR3 DNA: TGTGCCAGCAGTCGCAGGCAGATAGGGACTAGCGGGATTACCGGGGAGCTGTTTTTT
J gene: TRBJ1-2; D gene: NA; V gene: TRBV4-2; clone size: NA; CDR3 protein: CASSQESGYTF; CDR3 DNA: TGTGCCAGCAGCCAAGAGTCCGGCTACACCTTC
J gene: TRBJ2-3; D gene: NA; V gene: TRBV28; clone size: NA; CDR3 protein: CASSLFGGSTDTQYF; CDR3 DNA: TGTGCCAGCAGTTTATTCGGCGGGAGCACAGATACGCAGTATTTT
J gene: TRBJ2-7; D gene: TRBD1; V gene: TRBV7-6; clone size: NA; CDR3 protein: CASSLTGTGGREQYF; CDR3 DNA: TGTGCCAGCAGCTTGACCGGGACAGGGGGTAGGGAGCAGTACTTC
J gene: TRBJ1-1; D gene: TRBD1; V gene: TRBV5-6; clone size: NA; CDR3 protein: CASSLVGGRGTEAFF; CDR3 DNA: TGTGCCAGCAGCTTGGTAGGGGGCCGGGGAACTGAAGCTTTCTTT
J gene: TRBJ2-7; D gene: TRBD2; V gene: TRBV27; clone size: NA; CDR3 protein: CASSQRGGSVRHEQYF; CDR3 DNA: TGTGCCAGCAGCCAGAGAGGCGGGAGTGTTCGGCACGAGCAGTACTTC
J gene: TRBJ1-1; D gene: TRBD1; V gene: TRBV6-6; clone size: once; CDR3 protein: CASTPTPTGDTEAFF; CDR3 DNA: TGTGCCAGCACCCCAACCCCAACAGGGGACACTGAAGCTTTCTTT
J gene: TRBJ2-5; D gene: NA; V gene: TRBV5-5; clone size: NA; CDR3 protein: CASSFRPGPVVRETQYF; CDR3 DNA: TGTGCCAGCAGCTTTAGACCTGGACCCGTTGTGCGGGAGACCCAGTACTTC
J gene: TRBJ2-1; D gene: TRBD2; V gene: TRBV7-7; clone size: NA; CDR3 protein: CASSLGTSGKYNEQFF; CDR3 DNA: TGTGCCAGCAGCTTAGGGACTAGCGGGAAATACAATGAGCAGTTCTTC
J gene: TRBJ1-1; D gene: TRBD1; V gene: TRBV29-1; clone size: NA; CDR3 protein: CSARGGQGNPEAFF; CDR3 DNA: TGCAGCGCCCGGGGGGGACAGGGAAACCCTGAAGCTTTCTTT
J gene: TRBJ2-1; D gene: NA; V gene: TRBV11-2; clone size: NA; CDR3 protein: CASSLGGRGNEQFF; CDR3 DNA: TGTGCCAGCAGCTTAGGAGGTCGGGGGAATGAGCAGTTCTTC
J gene: TRBJ2-2; D gene: NA; V gene: TRBV7-2; clone size: NA; CDR3 protein: CASSLGLAGELFF; CDR3 DNA: TGTGCCAGCAGCTTAGGTCTGGCCGGGGAGCTGTTTTTT
J gene: TRBJ1-2; D gene: NA; V gene: TRBV27; clone size: NA; CDR3 protein: CASKTDGGFYGYTF; CDR3 DNA: TGTGCCAGCAAAACGGACGGAGGGTTCTATGGCTACACCTTC
J gene: TRBJ2-2; D gene: NA; V gene: TRBV28; clone size: NA; CDR3 protein: CASISRAAGTGELFF; CDR3 DNA: TGTGCCAGCATTTCTAGGGCCGCGGGCACCGGGGAGCTGTTTTTT
J gene: TRBJ2-7; D gene: NA; V gene: TRBV19; clone size: NA; CDR3 protein: CASSIDTGYEQYF; CDR3 DNA: TGTGCCAGTAGTATAGACACGGGCTACGAGCAGTACTTC
J gene: TRBJ2-5; D gene: TRBD2; V gene: TRBV6-4; clone size: NA; CDR3 protein: CASSSRALGLREQYF; CDR3 DNA: TGTGCCAGCAGTTCGAGGGCGCTGGGGTTGCGGGAGCAGTACTTC
J gene: TRBJ1-5; D gene: NA; V gene: TRBV7-8; clone size: NA; CDR3 protein: CASSLFTGINQPQHF; CDR3 DNA: TGTGCCAGCAGCTTATTCACAGGGATAAATCAGCCCCAGCATTTT
J gene: TRBJ2-1; D gene: TRBD2; V gene: TRBV7-9; clone size: NA; CDR3 protein: CASRTSGNNEQFF; CDR3 DNA: TGTGCCAGCAGGACTAGCGGGAACAATGAGCAGTTCTTC
J gene: TRBJ2-1; D gene: TRBD2; V gene: TRBV7-9; clone size: NA; CDR3 protein: CASSPPDGRANNEQFF; CDR3 DNA: TGTGCCAGCAGCCCCCCCGACGGGAGGGCAAACAATGAGCAGTTCTTC
J gene: TRBJ1-1; D gene: NA; V gene: TRBV11-2; clone size: NA; CDR3 protein: CASSSPQGRSTEAFF; CDR3 DNA: TGTGCCAGCAGCTCCCCACAGGGCCGCAGCACTGAAGCTTTCTTT
J gene: TRBJ1-1; D gene: NA; V gene: TRBV10-3; clone size: once; CDR3 protein: CAISERDSAMDTEAFF; CDR3 DNA: TGTGCCATCAGTGAGCGAGACAGCGCCATGGACACTGAAGCTTTCTTT
J gene: TRBJ2-1; D gene: NA; V gene: TRBV9; clone size: NA; CDR3 protein: CASSVAQDNEQFF; CDR3 DNA: TGTGCCAGCAGCGTAGCTCAGGATAATGAGCAGTTCTTC
J gene: TRBJ2-3; D gene: NA; V gene: TRBV11-2; clone size: NA; CDR3 protein: CASSLGGTDTQYF; CDR3 DNA: TGTGCCAGCAGCTTAGGGGGCACAGATACGCAGTATTTT
J gene: TRBJ1-1; D gene: NA; V gene: TRBV5-6; clone size: NA; CDR3 protein: CASSLSDSGNTEAFF; CDR3 DNA: TGTGCCAGCAGCCTATCTGATTCCGGCAACACTGAAGCTTTCTTT